This section outlines one T cell receptor beta chain sequence together with its context. Its recognized antigen is unknown. No base qualities exist here, and no much larger clone lies one base off it. For sequencing, an Illumina NovaSeq 6000 was employed. cDNA libraries for TCRalpha and TCRbeta were prepared by 5'RACE using constant-segment primers, with sample barcodes and unique molecular identifiers added. Trizol reagent was used to extract RNA from every sample. Libraries were amplified in two PCR steps, with a second sample barcode and Illumina TruSeq adapters added in the second step. Sequencing of libraries was performed on an Illumina NovaSeq with 2 x 150 bp paired-end reads. Turning to the authors' computational methods: Reads were demultiplexed and collapsed into UMI-guided consensus sequences with migec v1.2.7. Using mixcr v2.1.11, the UMI consensuses were aligned to TRA and TRB V and J templates and assembled into clonotypes. Clonotypes were classified as expanded or contracted when called significant by both edgeR and NoisET, with noise models trained on biological replicates. For edgeR calls, the thresholds were a false discovery rate-adjusted p below 0.01 and a log2 fold-change of 1. As an exploratory analysis of dynamics, max-normalized trajectories of the 1000 most abundant clonotypes were examined by PCA with hierarchical clustering. Separately sequenced CD4+ and CD8+ repertoires were used to assign a CD4 or CD8 phenotype to each responding clone. The public sequencing data were trimmed at Q25 with fastp and processed into clonotypes with MiXCR by TCRdb, which kept only in-frame beta chains. CDR3 protein sequences are deduplicated, and each keeps its most common genes and DNA. None of the V and J calls come from the authors' own analysis; TCRdb made them. The sample has over 150,000 distinct CDR3 sequences on record, 10% to 15% of them singletons. Together, the top ten hold 2.5% to 3.5% of the sample.

These data belong to a study of T-cell memory formation after mild COVID-19 (dated by TCRdb to the early 2020s). With regard to the full study: TCR sequence clusters from the two donors were largely donor specific. Longitudinal TCRalpha and TCRbeta repertoire sequencing tracked T-cell clones expanding and contracting after mild COVID-19 in a couple of donors. The cohort was made up of two young adult volunteers, one female and one male, who were previously healthy. Study-level results and caveats: The study included only a couple of mild cases, and larger cohorts that include severe cases with pre-infection samples were judged to be necessary. From day 15 to 85, contracting clones showed balanced CD4/CD8 phenotypes, whereas a second wave of clones that expanded from day 15 to 37 leaned towards CD4+. The detection of some responding clones in pre-infection memory suggests that pre-existing cross-reactive memory T cells joined the SARS-CoV-2 response. Contracting CD4+ clones were found mainly in CM and EM memory subsets, while CD8+ clones were enriched in EMRA. SARS-CoV-2 specificity of the second-wave clones peaking on day 37 was not confirmed.

PBMCs were isolated by Ficoll-Paque density gradient centrifugation. Sequenced input: PBMCs or a T cell subset sorted from them (not recorded which). The sequence was obtained from a man aged 18 to 35 who had mild COVID-19 (a few samples of this study predate the infection). The sample titles of this study are shuffled in the database, so cell type and time point are left out; the donor was told from shared clones.

Read as DNA, the sequence is TGCGCCAGCAGTCCTCAGGCTAGCAGCGGTGGGGATACGCAGTATTTT. Its translation reads: CASSPQASSGGDTQYF. Rearrangement joined TRBV5-1 to TRBJ2-3; a tentative D call is TRBD2 (5 bases match). For CDR1 and CDR2, the germline V gene lists SGHRS and YFSETQ. Including cysteine and phenylalanine, the CDR3 has 16 amino acids. Of all the DNA, just the CDR3 is kept, 48 bases in frame from base 1. Between the V and J ends, shortened by 5 bases and 6 bases respectively, the junction contains 22 bases. With the portions outside the CDR3 filled from the reference TRBV5-1 and TRBJ2-3 genes, the complete variable region becomes KAGVTQTPRYLIKTRGQQVTLSCSPISGHRSVSWYQQTPGQGLQFLFEYFSETQRNKGNFPGRFSGRQFSNSRSEMNVSTLELGDSALYLCASSPQASSGGDTQYFGPGTRLTVL.